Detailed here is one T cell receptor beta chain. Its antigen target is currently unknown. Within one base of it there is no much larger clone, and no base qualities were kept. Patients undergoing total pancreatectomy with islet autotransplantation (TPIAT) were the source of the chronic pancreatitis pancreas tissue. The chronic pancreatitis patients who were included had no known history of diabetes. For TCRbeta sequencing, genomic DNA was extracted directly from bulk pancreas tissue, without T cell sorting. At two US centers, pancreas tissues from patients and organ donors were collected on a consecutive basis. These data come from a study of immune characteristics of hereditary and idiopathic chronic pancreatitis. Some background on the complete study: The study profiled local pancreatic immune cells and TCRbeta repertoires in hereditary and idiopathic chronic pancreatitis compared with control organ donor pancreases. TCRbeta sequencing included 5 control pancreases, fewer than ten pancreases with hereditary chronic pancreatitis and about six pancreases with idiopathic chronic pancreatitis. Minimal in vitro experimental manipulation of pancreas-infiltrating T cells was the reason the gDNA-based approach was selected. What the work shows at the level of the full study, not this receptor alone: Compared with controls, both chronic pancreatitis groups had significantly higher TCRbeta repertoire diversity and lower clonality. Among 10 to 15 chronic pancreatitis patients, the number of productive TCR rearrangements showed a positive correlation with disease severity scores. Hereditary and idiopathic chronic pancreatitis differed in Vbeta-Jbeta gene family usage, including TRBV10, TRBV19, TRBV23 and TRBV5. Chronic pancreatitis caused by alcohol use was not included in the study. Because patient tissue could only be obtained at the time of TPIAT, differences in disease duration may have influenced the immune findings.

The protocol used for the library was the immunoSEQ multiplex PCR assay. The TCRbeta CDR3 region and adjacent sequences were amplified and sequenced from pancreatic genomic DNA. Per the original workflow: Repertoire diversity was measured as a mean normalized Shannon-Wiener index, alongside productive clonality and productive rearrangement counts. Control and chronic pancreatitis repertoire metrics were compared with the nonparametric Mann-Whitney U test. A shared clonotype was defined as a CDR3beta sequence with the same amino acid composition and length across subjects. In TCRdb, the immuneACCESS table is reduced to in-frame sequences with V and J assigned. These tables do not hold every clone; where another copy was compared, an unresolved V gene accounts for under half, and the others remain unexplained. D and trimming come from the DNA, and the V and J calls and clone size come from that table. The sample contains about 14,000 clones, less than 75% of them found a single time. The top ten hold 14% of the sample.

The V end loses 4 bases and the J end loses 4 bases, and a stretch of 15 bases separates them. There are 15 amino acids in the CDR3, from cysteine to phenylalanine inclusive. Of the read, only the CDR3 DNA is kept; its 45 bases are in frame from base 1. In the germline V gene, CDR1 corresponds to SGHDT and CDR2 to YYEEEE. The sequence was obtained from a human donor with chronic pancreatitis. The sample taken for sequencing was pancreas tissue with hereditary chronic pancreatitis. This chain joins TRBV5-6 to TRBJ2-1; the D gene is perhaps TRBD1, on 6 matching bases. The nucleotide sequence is TGTGCCAGCAGCCCAATCGACAGGATTTACAATGAGCAGTTCTTC. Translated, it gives CASSPIDRIYNEQFF.